The 9 T cell receptor beta chains listed next were all sequenced from one sample in a study of PD-1 and CTLA-4 blockade in melanoma. Profiled with immunoSEQ multiplex PCR; TCRdb holds only in-frame clones, not every one. Of nearly 30,000 clones listed, 85% to 90% are singletons. Sequenced material: CD8+ T cells from peripheral blood, taken before anti-PD-1 treatment. The receptors derive from a human donor with melanoma.

Here the CDR3 DNA reads TGTGCCAGCAGCGGGGGACTAGCGGGAGGTAACTCCTACGAGCAGTACTTC. As protein: CASSGGLAGGNSYEQYF. The chain is built from TRBV7-9 and TRBJ2-7, with 15 nucleotides matching TRBD2. V lost 5 bases, J lost 0 bases, and 5 bases stayed unmatched. Looked up from germline, CDR1 is SEHNR and CDR2 is FQNEAQ (reference sequence). This CDR3 has 17 amino acids.

V is TRBV7-9 and J is TRBJ2-5, with 11 bases fitting TRBD2. The CDR3 extends over 16 amino acids. Germline CDR1 is SEHNR and CDR2 is FQNEAQ (reference sequence). V gave up 4 bases and J gave up 2 bases; unmatched junction bases: 6. In nucleotides, the CDR3 is TGTGCCAGCAGCTCGACGGGACTAGCGGTACAAGAGACCCAGTACTTC. Translated: CASSSTGLAVQETQYF.

This clone was recorded once. The rearrangement uses TRBV11-3 and TRBJ2-3, with D maybe TRBD1 (5 bases). Trimming removed 5 bases from V and 3 bases from J, with 9 bases in between. This CDR3 has 13 residues. The germline V gene encodes CDR1 SGHNT and CDR2 YENEEA. CDR3 protein: CASSQRTTDTQYF. CDR3 nucleotide sequence: TGTGCCAGCAGCCAACGGACAACAGATACGCAGTATTTT.

This clone was picked up a small number of times. The rearrangement uses TRBV18 and TRBJ2-7; D is unresolved. The V end was cut by 2 bases, the J end by 3 bases, with 11 bases between. Germline CDR1 and CDR2: KGHSH and LQKENI. The CDR3 runs to 14 residues. The CDR3 DNA reads TGTGCCAGCTCACCAGAGGAGTCCCACTACGAGCAGTACTTC. Translation gives CASSPEESHYEQYF.

This clone was observed a handful of times. This chain links TRBV28 with TRBJ2-1; tentatively, D is TRBD2 (6 bases). V dropped 2 bases and J dropped 15 bases, with 14 bases sitting between them. CDR1 MDHEN and CDR2 SYDVKM come from the germline V gene. CDR3 length: 12 residues. CDR3 DNA: TGTGCCAGCAGTTTAAGCGGGCACCTGCGGTTCTTC. This translates into CASSLSGHLRFF.

The chain is built from TRBV24-1 and TRBJ2-7, with a weak D call TRBD2 (5 bases). V was trimmed by 5 bases and J by 0 bases, leaving 7 bases between them. The CDR3 is made up of 13 amino acids. Per germline, CDR1 KGHDR and CDR2 SFDVKD. The CDR3 DNA reads as TGTGCCACCAGTGCGGGAAGCTCCTACGAGCAGTACTTC. Translation: CATSAGSSYEQYF.

The chain is built from TRBV7-9 and TRBJ2-1; TRBD2 aligns across 8 bases. V shed 4 bases, J shed 4 bases, and the junction held 6 bases outside the gene matches. In germline, CDR1 is SEHNR, CDR2 FQNEAQ (reference sequence). The CDR3 is 15 amino acids. The CDR3 loop is CASSSTSGLYNEQFF. CDR3 nucleotide sequence: TGTGCCAGCAGCTCCACTAGCGGCCTTTACAATGAGCAGTTCTTC.

This rearrangement joins TRBV4-2 to TRBJ2-1; TRBD2 might be the D (5 bases). The germline CDR1 and CDR2 sequences are LGHNA and YNFKEQ. Trimming cost V 0 bases and J 0 bases, with 12 bases left between them. This CDR3 is 17 amino acids long. CDR3 protein: CASSQDPSGSSYNEQFF. The CDR3 bases are TGTGCCAGCAGCCAAGATCCCAGCGGCAGCTCCTACAATGAGCAGTTCTTC.

Only one count was recorded for this clone. The chain links TRBV28 to TRBJ1-4; D is unresolved. Germline loops: CDR1 MDHEN, CDR2 SYDVKM. There are 14 residues in the CDR3. V gave up 1 base and J gave up 8 bases, with 11 bases separating them. The CDR3 DNA is TGTGCCAGCAGTTTATTGGGAGGTGGAGAAAAACTGTTTTTT. This sequence encodes CASSLLGGGEKLFF.